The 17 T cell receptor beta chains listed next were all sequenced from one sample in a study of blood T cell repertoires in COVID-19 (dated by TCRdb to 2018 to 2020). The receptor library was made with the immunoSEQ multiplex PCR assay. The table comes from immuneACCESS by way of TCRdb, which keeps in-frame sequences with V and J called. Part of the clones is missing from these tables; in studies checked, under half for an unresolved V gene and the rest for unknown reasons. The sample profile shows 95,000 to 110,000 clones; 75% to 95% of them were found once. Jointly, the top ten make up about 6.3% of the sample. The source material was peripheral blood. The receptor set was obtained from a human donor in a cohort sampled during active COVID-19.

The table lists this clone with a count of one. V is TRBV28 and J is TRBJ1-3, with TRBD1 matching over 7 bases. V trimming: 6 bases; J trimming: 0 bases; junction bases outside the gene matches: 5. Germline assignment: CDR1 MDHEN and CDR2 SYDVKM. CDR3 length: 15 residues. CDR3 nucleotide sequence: TGTGCCAGCAGGTCCCGGGACAGCTCTGGAAACACCATATATTTT. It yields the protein CASRSRDSSGNTIYF.

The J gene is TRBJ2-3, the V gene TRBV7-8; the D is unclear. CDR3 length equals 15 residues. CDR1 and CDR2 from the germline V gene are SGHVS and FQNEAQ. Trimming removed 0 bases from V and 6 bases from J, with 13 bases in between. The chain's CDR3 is CASSLARRNFDTQYF. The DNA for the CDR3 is TGTGCCAGCAGCTTAGCTCGGCGGAACTTCGATACGCAGTATTTT.

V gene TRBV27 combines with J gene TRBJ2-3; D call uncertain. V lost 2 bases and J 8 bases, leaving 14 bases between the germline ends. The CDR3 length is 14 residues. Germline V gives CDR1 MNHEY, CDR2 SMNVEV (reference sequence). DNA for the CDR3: TGTGCCAGCAGTTTAACTGAGCTAGGCGGTACGCAGTATTTT. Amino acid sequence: CASSLTELGGTQYF.

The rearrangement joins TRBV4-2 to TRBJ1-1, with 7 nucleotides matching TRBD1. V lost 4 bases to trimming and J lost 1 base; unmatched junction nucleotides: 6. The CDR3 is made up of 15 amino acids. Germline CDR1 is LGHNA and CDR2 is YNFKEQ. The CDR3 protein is CASSPPDRANTEAFF. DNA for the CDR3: TGTGCCAGCAGCCCTCCCGACAGGGCGAACACTGAAGCTTTCTTT.

CDR3 nucleotides: TGTGCCAGCAGCCGAAACTACCCCACTAGCGGGTACTCCTACGAGCAGTACTTC. Translating gives CASSRNYPTSGYSYEQYF. The chain couples TRBV3-1 (or the pseudogene TRBV3-2) to TRBJ2-7; 9 bases align to TRBD2. V was pared by 4 bases and J by 0 bases, with 13 bases of the junction left unmatched. Germline lookup yields CDR1 LGHDT and CDR2 YNNKEL (reference sequence). The CDR3 totals 18 residues.

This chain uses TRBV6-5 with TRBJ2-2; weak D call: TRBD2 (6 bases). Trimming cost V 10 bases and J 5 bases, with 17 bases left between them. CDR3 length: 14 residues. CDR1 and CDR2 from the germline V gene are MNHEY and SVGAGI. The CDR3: CATWYSGGTGELFF. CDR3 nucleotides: TGTGCCACTTGGTACTCCGGAGGGACCGGGGAGCTGTTTTTT.

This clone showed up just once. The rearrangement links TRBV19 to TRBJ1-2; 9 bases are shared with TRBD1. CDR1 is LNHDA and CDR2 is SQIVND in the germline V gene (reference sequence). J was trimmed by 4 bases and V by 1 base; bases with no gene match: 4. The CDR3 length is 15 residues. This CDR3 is CASSIGTGGAYGYTF. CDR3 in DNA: TGTGCCAGTAGTATAGGCACAGGGGGCGCCTATGGCTACACCTTC.

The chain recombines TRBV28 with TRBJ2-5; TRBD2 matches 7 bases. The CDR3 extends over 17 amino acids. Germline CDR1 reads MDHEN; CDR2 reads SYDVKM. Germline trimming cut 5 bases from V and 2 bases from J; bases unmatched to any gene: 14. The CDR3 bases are TGTGCCAGCAGTCTCTTGGGACGGACCGGGGGGCAAGAGACCCAGTACTTC. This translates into CASSLLGRTGGQETQYF.

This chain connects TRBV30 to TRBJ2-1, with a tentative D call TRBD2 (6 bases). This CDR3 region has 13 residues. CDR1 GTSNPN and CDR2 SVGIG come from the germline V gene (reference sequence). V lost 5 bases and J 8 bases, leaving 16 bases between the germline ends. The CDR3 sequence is CAWFTSLGHEQFF. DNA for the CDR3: TGTGCCTGGTTTACTAGCCTGGGTCATGAGCAGTTCTTC.

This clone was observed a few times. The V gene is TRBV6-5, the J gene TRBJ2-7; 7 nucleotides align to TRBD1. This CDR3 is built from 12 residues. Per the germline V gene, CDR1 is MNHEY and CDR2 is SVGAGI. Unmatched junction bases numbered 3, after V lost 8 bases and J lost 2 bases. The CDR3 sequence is CASRQGPYEQYF. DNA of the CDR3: TGTGCCAGCCGACAGGGCCCCTACGAGCAGTACTTC.

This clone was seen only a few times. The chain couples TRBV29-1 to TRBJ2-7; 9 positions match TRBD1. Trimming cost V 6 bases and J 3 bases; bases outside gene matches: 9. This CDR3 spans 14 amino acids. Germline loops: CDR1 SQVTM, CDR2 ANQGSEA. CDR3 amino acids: CSVAGTGTFYEQYF. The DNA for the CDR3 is TGCAGCGTCGCCGGGACAGGGACTTTCTACGAGCAGTACTTC.

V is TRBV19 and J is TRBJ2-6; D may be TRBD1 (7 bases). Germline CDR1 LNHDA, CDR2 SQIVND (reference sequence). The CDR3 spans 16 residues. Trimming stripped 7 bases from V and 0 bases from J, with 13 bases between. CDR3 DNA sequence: TGTGCCAGTAACCAGGGGGGAGGCTCTGGGGCCAACGTCCTGACTTTC. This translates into CASNQGGGSGANVLTF.

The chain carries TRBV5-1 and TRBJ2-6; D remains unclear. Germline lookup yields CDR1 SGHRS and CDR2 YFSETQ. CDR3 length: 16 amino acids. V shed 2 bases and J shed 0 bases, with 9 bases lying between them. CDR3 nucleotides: TGCGCCAGCAGCTTATCCGGGTCCTCTGGGGCCAACGTCCTGACTTTC. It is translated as CASSLSGSSGANVLTF.

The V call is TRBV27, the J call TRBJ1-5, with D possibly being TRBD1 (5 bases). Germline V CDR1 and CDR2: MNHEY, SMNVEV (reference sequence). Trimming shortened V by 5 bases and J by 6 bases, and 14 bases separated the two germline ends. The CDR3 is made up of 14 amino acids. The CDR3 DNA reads TGTGCCAGCAGTCATAGGGGATCGGGTCAGCCCCAGCATTTT. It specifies CASSHRGSGQPQHF.

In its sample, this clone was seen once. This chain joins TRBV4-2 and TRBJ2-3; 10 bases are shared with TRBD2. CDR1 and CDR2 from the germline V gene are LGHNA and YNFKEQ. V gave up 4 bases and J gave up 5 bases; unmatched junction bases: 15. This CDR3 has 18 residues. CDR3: CASSRTLRSGGERDTQYF. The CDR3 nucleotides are TGTGCCAGCAGCCGAACCTTAAGGAGCGGGGGGGAGAGAGATACGCAGTATTTT.

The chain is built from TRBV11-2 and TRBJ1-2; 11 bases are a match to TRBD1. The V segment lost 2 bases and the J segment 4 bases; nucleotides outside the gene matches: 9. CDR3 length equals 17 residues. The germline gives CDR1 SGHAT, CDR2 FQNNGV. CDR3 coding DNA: TGTGCCAGCAGCTTAAATCTGTGGACAGGGGGCATCTATGGCTACACCTTC. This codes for CASSLNLWTGGIYGYTF. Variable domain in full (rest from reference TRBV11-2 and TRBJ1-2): EAGVAQSPRYKIIEKRQSVAFWCNPISGHATLYWYQQILGQGPKLLIQFQNNGVVDDSQLPKDRFSAERLKGVDSTLKIQPAKLEDSAVYLCASSLNLWTGGIYGYTFGSGTRLTVV.

The CDR3 is CASSLEAETQYF. CDR3 nucleotide sequence: TGTGCCAGCAGTCTTGAGGCGGAGACCCAGTACTTC. This chain joins TRBV13 and TRBJ2-5, with no clear D. Germline assignment: CDR1 PRHDT and CDR2 FYEKMQ (reference sequence). V lost 6 bases and J lost 5, with 10 bases in between. The CDR3 is 12 residues long.